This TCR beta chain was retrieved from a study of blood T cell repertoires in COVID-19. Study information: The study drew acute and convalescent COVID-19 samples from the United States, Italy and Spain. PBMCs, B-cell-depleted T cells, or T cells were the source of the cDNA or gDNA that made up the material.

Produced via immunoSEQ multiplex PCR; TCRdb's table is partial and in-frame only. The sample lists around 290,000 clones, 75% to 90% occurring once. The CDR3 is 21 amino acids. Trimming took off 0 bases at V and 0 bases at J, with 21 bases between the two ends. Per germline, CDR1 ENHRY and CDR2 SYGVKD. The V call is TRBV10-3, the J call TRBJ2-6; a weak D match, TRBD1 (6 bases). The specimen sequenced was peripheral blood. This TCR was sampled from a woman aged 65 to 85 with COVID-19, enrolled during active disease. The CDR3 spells CAISESSVDSLSSSGANVLTF. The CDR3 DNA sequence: TGTGCCATCAGTGAGTCATCGGTGGACAGCCTGAGTAGCTCTGGGGCCAACGTCCTGACTTTC.